Below are 28 T cell receptor beta chains sequenced from a single sample in a study of shared clonotypes between healthy human individuals. Here immunoSEQ multiplex PCR was the method, and the copy in TCRdb shows in-frame clones only, minus some. The data hold about 490,000 clones, with 65% to 85% observed a single time. Input material: PBMCs. The origin of the receptors is a woman aged 40-49 years in good health. Some clones in this sample may be carry-over from other donors' samples.

This chain connects TRBV7-9 to TRBJ1-1; no clear D gene. The V and J ends lost 6 bases and 0 bases respectively, with 14 bases between them. CDR3 length equals 15 residues. Germline values: CDR1 SEHNR, CDR2 FQNEAQ (reference sequence). The CDR3 DNA reads TGTGCCAGCAGTTCGGGTTCCGGGATGAACACTGAAGCTTTCTTT. Residues: CASSSGSGMNTEAFF.

V and J are TRBV6-7 and TRBJ2-7, with a possible D match to TRBD2 (5 bases). TRBV6-7 counts as an open reading frame of uncertain function. This CDR3 is 16 amino acids long. The V gene lost 0 bases and the J gene lost 0 bases, with 12 bases spanning the gap. CDR3 in DNA: TGTGCCAGCAGTTACTCGATCCGACGGGACTCCTACGAGCAGTACTTC. This encodes CASSYSIRRDSYEQYF.

The gene calls are TRBV14 and TRBJ1-1; TRBD1 matches 7 bases. Germline CDR1 is SGHDN and CDR2 is FVKESK. The CDR3 extends over 15 amino acids. Losses at the gene ends were 1 base for V and 0 bases for J; bases not matched to a gene: 2. The CDR3 sequence is CASSQGGTVNTEAFF. The CDR3 region has the DNA TGTGCCAGCAGCCAAGGGGGGACAGTGAACACTGAAGCTTTCTTT.

This sequence joins TRBV7-2 and TRBJ1-2; D call uncertain. The CDR3 is 16 residues long. Germline V CDR1 and CDR2: SGHTA, FQGNSA. Trimming removed 4 bases at V and 4 bases at J, with 19 bases between. This chain's CDR3 is CASSSPWELISYGYTF. CDR3 bases: TGTGCCAGCAGCTCCCCCTGGGAGCTTATTAGCTATGGCTACACCTTC.

The V and J genes are TRBV6-6 and TRBJ2-7; 7 bases align to TRBD1. The J segment lost 2 bases and the V segment lost 5 bases, leaving 0 bases of the junction unmatched. CDR1 and CDR2 from the germline V gene are MNHNY and SVGAGI (reference sequence). There are 12 residues in the CDR3. In DNA, the CDR3 is TGTGCCAGCAGTACAGGGGCCTACGAGCAGTACTTC. Its translation is CASSTGAYEQYF.

About this clone: A read error is likely here: a far larger clone is one base away. The chain combines TRBV15 with TRBJ1-5; a possible D gene is TRBD1 (5 bases). The CDR3 sequence is 15 residues long. Germline CDR1 and CDR2: LNHNV and YYDKDF (reference sequence). DNA of the CDR3: TGTGCCACCGGCAGAGAGGGGCAGGCCAATCAGCCCCAGCATTTT. Amino acid sequence: CATGREGQANQPQHF.

On this clone: A read error is the likely source, as a far larger clone sits one nucleotide away. Other DNA sequences in the sample encode the same CDR3. The rearrangement links TRBV30 to TRBJ1-1; TRBD1 might be the D (5 bases). The CDR3 is made up of 16 amino acids. Germline lookup yields CDR1 GTSNPN and CDR2 SVGIG (reference sequence). CDR3 bases: TGTGCCTGGAGTAATTCCAGGGTTAGGCCGAACACTGAAGCTCTCTTT. It encodes CAWSNSRVRPNTEALF.

The chain recombines TRBV19 with TRBJ2-5, with 10 bases that match TRBD1. CDR1 LNHDA and CDR2 SQIVND come from the germline V gene (reference sequence). CDR3 length: 15 residues. V was pared by 7 bases and J by 5 bases, with 10 bases of the junction left unmatched. The CDR3 bases are TGTGCCAGTACCGGGACAGGGGAAGGAGGGGAGACCCAGTACTTC. Its protein product is CASTGTGEGGETQYF.

CDR3 residues: CASGAGSYNEQFF. CDR3 DNA: TGTGCCAGCGGAGCGGGAAGCTACAATGAGCAGTTCTTC. V is TRBV2 and J is TRBJ2-1; TRBD2 agrees at 7 bases. Germline V CDR1 and CDR2: SNHLY, FYNNEI. The trim removed 8 bases at V and 3 bases at J, leaving 4 bases unmatched. This CDR3 is 13 amino acids long. Full variable domain (remainder filled in from reference TRBV2 and TRBJ2-1): EPEVTQTPSHQVTQMGQEVILRCVPISNHLYFYWYRQILGQKVEFLVSFYNNEISEKSEIFDDQFSVERPDGSNFTLKIRSTKLEDSAMYFCASGAGSYNEQFFGPGTRLTVL.

The chain combines TRBV6-4 with TRBJ2-4; possibly TRBD1 for D (5 bases). Trimming removed 7 bases at V and 0 bases at J, with 13 bases between. Germline V gene lookup returns CDR1 MRHNA and CDR2 SNTAGT. The length of the CDR3 is 15 residues. The CDR3 coding sequence is TGTGCCAGCAATAGAGACAGACTAGCCAAAAACATTCAGTACTTC. Protein sequence: CASNRDRLAKNIQYF.

This chain uses TRBV4-1 with TRBJ2-6; possibly TRBD2 for D (5 bases). The germline V gene encodes CDR1 MGHRA and CDR2 YSYEKL. The CDR3 is 13 amino acids. V lost 1 base and J lost 12, with 10 bases in between. CDR3 in amino acids: CASSQVRTAVLTF. The CDR3 DNA reads as TGCGCCAGCAGCCAAGTTAGGACTGCCGTCCTGACTTTC.

The chain combines TRBV7-8 with TRBJ1-4, with 7 positions matching TRBD1. Germline V gene lookup returns CDR1 SGHVS and CDR2 FQNEAQ. Germline trimming cut 4 bases from V and 6 bases from J; bases unmatched to any gene: 2. This CDR3 is 13 amino acids long. CDR3 in amino acids: CASSWTGDEKLFF. CDR3 nucleotides: TGTGCCAGCAGCTGGACAGGTGATGAAAAACTGTTTTTT.

J is TRBJ2-3 and V is TRBV11-1; no reliable D call. Germline assignment: CDR1 SGHAT and CDR2 FQDESV (reference sequence). The ends were cut back, 3 bases at V and 4 bases at J, with 2 bases in the middle. This CDR3 contains 11 residues. Here the CDR3 reads CASSLADTQYF. Here the CDR3 DNA reads TGTGCCAGCAGCTTGGCAGATACGCAGTATTTT. The whole variable domain, remainder taken from reference TRBV11-1 and TRBJ2-3, is EAEVAQSPRYKITEKSQAVAFWCDPISGHATLYWYRQILGQGPELLVQFQDESVVDDSQLPKDRFSAERLKGVDSTLKIQPAELGDSAMYLCASSLADTQYFGPGTRLTVL.

The chain is built from TRBV5-1 and TRBJ1-1; perhaps TRBD1 as D (5 bases). With 0 bases removed from V and 1 base from J, the gap between germline ends came to 19 bases. CDR3 length: 18 amino acids. Germline V gives CDR1 SGHRS, CDR2 YFSETQ. The CDR3 DNA is TGCGCCAGCAGCTTGGGTTCCAATTGGGGACGGGCGAACACTGAAGCTTTCTTT. Amino acid sequence: CASSLGSNWGRANTEAFF.

The chain joins TRBV6-6 to TRBJ1-4; D uncertain. Germline CDR1 is MNHNY and CDR2 is SVGAGI (reference sequence). CDR3 length: 15 amino acids. V lost 8 bases, J lost 4 bases, and 17 bases lay in between. The DNA for the CDR3 is TGTGCCAGCCGGAAGGAGGAGACTTATAATGAAAAACTGTTTTTT. Translation: CASRKEETYNEKLFF.

CDR3 DNA: TGTGCCATCAGTGAGTCGGGGAGGTCCTACAATGAGCAGTTCTTC. It codes for CAISESGRSYNEQFF. This rearrangement joins TRBV10-3 to TRBJ2-1, with D perhaps TRBD2 (6 bases). This CDR3 region has 15 residues. V was shortened by 0 bases and J by 1 base, with 7 bases between the two germline ends. The germline gives CDR1 ENHRY, CDR2 SYGVKD.

The V gene is TRBV7-2, the J gene TRBJ1-5; 8 bases agree with TRBD1. V was clipped by 1 base and J by 9 bases; unmatched bases: 5. Germline values: CDR1 SGHTA, CDR2 FQGNSA. The CDR3 length is 14 residues. CDR3 nucleotides: TGTGCCAGCAGCTTAGGGACAGGGATCCCGCCCCAGCATTTT. Protein: CASSLGTGIPPQHF. The full variable domain, in which reference TRBV7-2 and TRBJ1-5 provide the parts outside the CDR3, is GAGVSQSPSNKVTEKGKDVELRCDPISGHTALYWYRQSLGQGLEFLIYFQGNSAPDKSGLPSDRFSAERTGGSVSTLTIQRTQQEDSAVYLCASSLGTGIPPQHFGDGTRLSIL.

This rearrangement joins TRBV6-4 to TRBJ2-3; TRBD2 matches 9 bases. Germline CDR1 is MRHNA and CDR2 is SNTAGT. This CDR3 region has 14 residues. V was clipped by 4 bases and J by 2 bases; unmatched bases: 1. The CDR3 sequence is CASSASGNTDTQYF. The CDR3, as DNA: TGTGCCAGCAGTGCTAGCGGGAACACAGATACGCAGTATTTT.

The V gene is TRBV30, the J gene TRBJ2-7, with 8 bases identical to TRBD1. Germline V gene data show CDR1 as GTSNPN and CDR2 as SVGIG (reference sequence). CDR3 length: 12 amino acids. V dropped 5 bases and J dropped 5; count of bases not matched to a gene: 5. In DNA, the CDR3 is TGTGCCTGGGGACAGGGATCCCACGAGCAGTACTTC. Its protein product is CAWGQGSHEQYF.

This clone has just a few counts. A far larger clone is off by one base, so a read error is likely. Other DNA sequences of this sample code for an identical CDR3. The chain carries TRBV29-1 and TRBJ1-2; D unclear. Germline CDR1 is SQVTM and CDR2 is ANQGSEA. The V end lost 7 bases, the J end lost 2 bases, and 8 bases lay between the germline ends. The CDR3 covers 11 residues. CDR3 residues: CSESPNYGYTF. The CDR3 DNA reads as TGCAGCGAGTCCCCAAACTATGGCTACACCTTC.

The V and J genes are TRBV19 and TRBJ1-5; D not resolved. The V gene's germline CDR1 is LNHDA and CDR2 SQIVND (reference sequence). The CDR3 totals 13 residues. The ends were cut back, 3 bases at V and 5 bases at J, with 8 bases in the middle. CDR3 amino acids: CASSMVVDQPQHF. CDR3 DNA sequence: TGTGCCAGTAGTATGGTCGTGGATCAGCCCCAGCATTTT.

This clone appeared a single time. This chain links TRBV6-6 with TRBJ2-2; possibly TRBD2 for D (7 bases). The CDR3 is made up of 16 amino acids. V was shortened by 6 bases and J by 1 base, with 15 bases between the two germline ends. Germline values: CDR1 MNHNY, CDR2 SVGAGI (reference sequence). The CDR3 reads CASSLTGGGNTGELFF. CDR3 in DNA: TGTGCCAGCAGCCTCACGGGGGGCGGGAACACCGGGGAGCTGTTTTTT.

This clone was seen once. V is TRBV15 and J is TRBJ2-5; D possibly corresponds to TRBD1 (5 bases). V lost 1 base to trimming and J lost 4 bases, with 13 bases between them. Germline V gene sequence: CDR1 LNHNV, CDR2 YYDKDF (reference sequence). This CDR3 comprises 15 residues. CDR3 protein: CATSRVPRVGETQYF. The CDR3 nucleotides read TGTGCCACCAGCAGAGTCCCCAGGGTGGGAGAGACCCAGTACTTC.

Concerning this clone itself: The identical CDR3 is also encoded by other nucleotide sequences in the sample. The J gene is TRBJ2-7, the V gene TRBV7-8, with D perhaps matching TRBD2 (6 bases). The CDR3 is 13 amino acids. Germline V gives CDR1 SGHVS, CDR2 FQNEAQ. V lost 4 bases to trimming and J lost 1 base, with 8 bases between them. CDR3 protein: CASSSGLSYEQYF. In DNA, the CDR3 is TGTGCCAGCAGCTCGGGACTGTCCTACGAGCAGTACTTC.

V and J are TRBV15 and TRBJ1-4, with a possible D match to TRBD1 (6 bases). V lost 1 base to trimming and J lost 5 bases, with 14 bases between them. Germline lookup yields CDR1 LNHNV and CDR2 YYDKDF (reference sequence). The CDR3 spans 16 residues. CDR3 residues: CATSRGTALDNEKLFF. The DNA of the CDR3 is TGTGCCACCAGCAGAGGGACAGCTCTAGACAATGAAAAACTGTTTTTT. Variable domain in full (rest from reference TRBV15 and TRBJ1-4): DAMVIQNPRYQVTQFGKPVTLSCSQTLNHNVMYWYQQKSSQAPKLLFHYYDKDFNNEADTPDNFQSRRPNTSFCFLDIRSPGLGDTAMYLCATSRGTALDNEKLFFGSGTQLSVL.

This clone has only one observation. The V call is TRBV7-9, the J call TRBJ2-6; perhaps TRBD2 as D (5 bases). CDR1 and CDR2 from the germline V gene are SEHNR and FQNEAQ (reference sequence). V lost 5 bases and J lost 4, with 15 bases in between. The CDR3 is 16 amino acids. The CDR3: CASSQDLGSGANVLTF. CDR3 sequence (DNA): TGTGCCAGCAGCCAAGATCTAGGGAGCGGGGCCAACGTCCTGACTTTC.

This chain links TRBV5-4 with TRBJ1-4; 7 bases are shared with TRBD1. The V gene end was trimmed by 0 bases and the J gene end by 4 bases; junction bases not matched to a gene: 6. The CDR3 runs to 16 residues. CDR1 and CDR2 from the germline V gene are SGHNT and YYREEE (reference sequence). CDR3 protein: CASSLDHRGRNEKLFF. The DNA for the CDR3 is TGTGCCAGCAGCTTGGACCACAGGGGACGTAATGAAAAACTGTTTTTT.

J is TRBJ2-7 and V is TRBV4-1; a possible D gene is TRBD2 (5 bases). This CDR3 contains 11 residues. Per germline, CDR1 MGHRA and CDR2 YSYEKL. The V and J ends lost 8 bases and 6 bases respectively, with 11 bases between them. CDR3 DNA sequence: TGCGCCAGCCGAGGTGGGAGCGAGCAGTACTTC. Translation gives CASRGGSEQYF.